Each of the 10 T cell receptor beta chains below was sequenced from the same sample in a study of human T cells and chemical hapten exposure. Described time point: patch test 3, about 24 weeks after DPC sensitization. Described treatment: therapeutic diphenylcyclopropenone sensitization with weekly scalp DPC. MiXCR, applied by TCRdb to the RACE reads, yields one record per CDR3 protein. The sample consists of about 97,000 distinct CDR3 sequences, 25% to 35% of them appearing once. The sample in question was whole blood, obtained in connection with sensitization to the hapten diphenylcyclopropenone (DPC). These TCRs come from a man in his forties with alopecia areata. Some clones in this sample may be carry-over from other donors' samples.

The chain carries TRBV9 and TRBJ2-2; D is tentatively TRBD1 or TRBD2 (5 bases each). Germline CDR1 and CDR2: SGDLS and YYNGEE. The length of the CDR3 is 15 residues. V lost 0 bases, J lost 5 bases, and 11 bases lay in between. In DNA, the CDR3 is TGTGCCAGCAGCGTAGGGGACCCTAAGACCGGGGAGCTGTTTTTT. Its protein product is CASSVGDPKTGELFF.

The sample holds a few counts of this clonotype. The CDR3 DNA is TGTGCCAGCAGCCACGGGGTTAGGTCACCCCTCCACTTT. Translation gives CASSHGVRSPLHF. The chain couples TRBV14 to TRBJ1-6; D is undetermined. The CDR3 contains 13 residues. Germline V lookup: CDR1 SGHDN, CDR2 FVKESK. Between the trimmed V and J ends, which lost 3 bases and 10 bases, there was a span of 10 bases.

V is TRBV29-1 and J is TRBJ2-7; 7 bases fit TRBD1. Germline V gene lookup returns CDR1 SQVTM and CDR2 ANQGSEA. J gave up 3 bases and V 7 bases, and 6 bases lay outside the gene matches. This CDR3 contains 12 residues. The DNA of the CDR3 is TGCAGCGGGGGACAGACCGACTACGAGCAGTACTTC. It yields the protein CSGGQTDYEQYF.

This clonotype was recorded a few times. The chain recombines TRBV27 with TRBJ1-3; no clear D gene. CDR1 is MNHEY, CDR2 SMNVEV, per germline (reference sequence). The CDR3 is 16 amino acids. Trimming shortened V by 0 bases and J by 4 bases, and 13 bases separated the two germline ends. CDR3 residues: CASSLSTVQPGNTIYF. In nucleotides, the CDR3 is TGTGCCAGCAGTTTATCCACAGTGCAACCGGGAAACACCATATATTTT.

V usage is TRBV7-2 and J usage is TRBJ1-5; TRBD1 is a possible D gene (6 bases). Germline CDR1 and CDR2: SGHTA and FQGNSA. V shed 1 base and J shed 6 bases, with 13 bases lying between them. The CDR3 loop spans 15 amino acids. For the CDR3, the DNA is TGTGCCAGCAGCTTAGGGGCAGGGGTCAGTCAGCCCCAGCATTTT. Its translation is CASSLGAGVSQPQHF.

The sample holds one count of this clonotype. The chain is built from TRBV11-2 and TRBJ1-3, with TRBD1 matching 8 bases. The CDR3 consists of 14 residues. Germline V CDR1 and CDR2: SGHAT, FQNNGV. Trimming at V came to 4 bases and at J to 4 bases, leaving 3 bases not matched to a gene. The CDR3, as DNA: TGTGCCAGCAGCTGGACAGGGAGAGGAAACACCATATATTTT. Its protein product is CASSWTGRGNTIYF.

The chain carries TRBV28 and TRBJ1-1, with 9 bases identical to TRBD1. The germline V gene encodes CDR1 MDHEN and CDR2 SYDVKM. The CDR3 runs to 15 residues. Trimming took 5 bases from V and 5 from J; bases not matched to a gene: 9. DNA of the CDR3: TGTGCCAGCAGTCCAACCGGGACAGGGAGGACTGAAGCTTTCTTT. Its translation: CASSPTGTGRTEAFF. The whole variable domain, remainder taken from reference TRBV28 and TRBJ1-1, is DVKVTQSSRYLVKRTGEKVFLECVQDMDHENMFWYRQDPGLGLRLIYFSYDVKMKEKGDIPEGYSVSREKKERFSLILESASTNQTSMYLCASSPTGTGRTEAFFGQGTRLTVV.

The chain employs TRBV7-8 and TRBJ2-5, with 8 bases matching TRBD1. Trimming at V came to 3 bases and at J to 5 bases, leaving 14 bases not matched to a gene. Looked up from germline, CDR1 is SGHVS and CDR2 is FQNEAQ. The CDR3 covers 17 residues. The CDR3 nucleotides are TGTGCCAGCAGCTTCGGCGCGGCAGGGGGCGAGTTGGAGACCCAGTACTTC. It codes for CASSFGAAGGELETQYF.

The rearrangement uses TRBV27 and TRBJ1-1, with D unclear. The CDR3 contains 12 residues. The V gene lost 8 bases and the J gene lost 3 bases, with 10 bases spanning the gap. Germline V gene data show CDR1 as MNHEY and CDR2 as SMNVEV (reference sequence). CDR3 sequence (DNA): TGTGCCAGCCGGGATTCATACACTGAAGCTTTCTTT. Protein: CASRDSYTEAFF.

The V and J genes are TRBV20-1 and TRBJ2-1; no definite D call. The CDR3 extends over 15 amino acids. Germline V gives CDR1 DFQATT, CDR2 SNEGSKA (reference sequence). V was trimmed by 3 bases and J by 2 bases, leaving 14 bases between them. CDR3 in amino acids: CSARAIQSAYNEQFF. In DNA form, the CDR3 reads TGCAGTGCTAGGGCAATCCAAAGCGCCTACAATGAGCAGTTCTTC.